These 20 T cell receptor beta chains originate from one sample sequenced in a study of early T cells in non-severe SARS-CoV-2 infection. In TCRdb, the 5' RACE reads were re-called with MiXCR into one record per CDR3 protein. The sample has fewer than 65,000 distinct CDR3 sequences, around 6.5% seen once. Specimen: whole blood, collected at baseline. Receptors were obtained from an adult who was a healthcare worker with PCR-confirmed SARS-CoV-2 infection or an uninfected control (not recorded which).

This chain links TRBV20-1 with TRBJ2-3; tentative D call: TRBD2 (6 bases). CDR3 length: 15 residues. CDR1 is DFQATT and CDR2 is SNEGSKA in the germline V gene (reference sequence). V was pared by 1 base and J by 2 bases, with 13 bases between. CDR3 protein: CSARAASATTDTQYF. The CDR3 nucleotides are TGCAGTGCTAGAGCGGCTAGCGCCACCACAGATACGCAGTATTTT.

This clonotype was detected a few times. CDR3 bases: TGCAGCGTTGCCGGGACTAGGATAGATACGCAGTATTTT. Protein product: CSVAGTRIDTQYF. The rearrangement joins TRBV29-1 to TRBJ2-3; 8 nucleotides agree with TRBD2. There are 13 residues in the CDR3. The germline V gene encodes CDR1 SQVTM and CDR2 ANQGSEA. V lost 4 bases and J lost 5; bases outside the gene matches: 5.

This clonotype was counted only a few times. The rearrangement links TRBV20-1 to TRBJ2-1; tentative D call: TRBD2 (5 bases). Germline lookup yields CDR1 DFQATT and CDR2 SNEGSKA (reference sequence). There are 14 residues in the CDR3. Trimming shortened V by 1 base and J by 6 bases, and 13 bases separated the two germline ends. CDR3 residues: CSARGGEIGNEQFF. The CDR3 DNA is TGCAGTGCTAGAGGTGGGGAGATCGGCAATGAGCAGTTCTTC.

Ten or more counts support this clonotype. The chain carries TRBV6-6 and TRBJ2-7; 8 nucleotides match TRBD1. Germline V gene sequence: CDR1 MNHNY, CDR2 SVGAGI (reference sequence). This CDR3 has 16 amino acids. V shed 2 bases, J shed 4 bases, and the junction held 10 bases outside the gene matches. CDR3 residues: CASSYLVGTGGYEQYF. The CDR3 DNA follows: TGTGCCAGCAGTTACCTTGTGGGGACAGGAGGGTACGAGCAGTACTTC.

This rearrangement joins TRBV20-1 to TRBJ2-3; TRBD2 matches 10 bases. The ends lost 6 bases at V and 2 bases at J; junction bases unmatched: 5. The CDR3 sequence is 14 residues long. The V gene's germline CDR1 is DFQATT and CDR2 SNEGSKA (reference sequence). The chain's CDR3 is CSALTSGTTDTQYF. The DNA for the CDR3 is TGCAGTGCCCTTACTAGCGGGACCACAGATACGCAGTATTTT.

In this sample, this clonotype turned up many times. The chain couples TRBV28 to TRBJ2-1; tentative D call: TRBD2 (5 bases). This CDR3 spans 16 amino acids. Germline V gene lookup returns CDR1 MDHEN and CDR2 SYDVKM. Trimming shortened V by 5 bases and J by 3 bases, and 17 bases separated the two germline ends. The CDR3 here is CASSPKTGINYNEQFF. As DNA, the CDR3 is TGTGCCAGCAGTCCGAAGACCGGGATTAACTACAATGAGCAGTTCTTC.

This clonotype was seen at least ten times. The genes are TRBV2 and TRBJ1-5; a weak D match, TRBD1 (5 bases). The CDR3 covers 13 residues. Germline loops: CDR1 SNHLY, CDR2 FYNNEI. The V and J ends lost 4 bases and 7 bases respectively, with 11 bases between them. Written as DNA, the CDR3 is TGTGCCAGCAGTGGGGGACTACAGCAGCCCCAGCATTTT. This translates into CASSGGLQQPQHF.

This clonotype was observed at least ten times. This sequence joins TRBV29-1 and TRBJ2-5; 8 bases line up with TRBD1. Germline trimming cut 2 bases from V and 4 bases from J; bases unmatched to any gene: 9. The CDR3 runs 15 residues. In germline, CDR1 is SQVTM, CDR2 ANQGSEA. CDR3 coding DNA: TGCAGCGTTGAATGGTTTCAGGGGGCGAGAGAGACCCAGTACTTC. This encodes CSVEWFQGARETQYF. Together with reference TRBV29-1 and TRBJ2-5, the CDR3 gives the full variable domain: SAVISQKPSRDICQRGTSLTIQCQVDSQVTMMFWYRQQPGQSLTLIATANQGSEATYESGFVIDKFPISRPNLTFSTLTVSNMSPEDSSIYLCSVEWFQGARETQYFGPGTRLLVL.

This clonotype showed up just a few times. The V call is TRBV9, the J call TRBJ1-1; D is perhaps TRBD1 (6 bases). This CDR3 has 13 residues. V was trimmed by 3 bases and J by 4 bases, leaving 10 bases between them. From germline, CDR1 is SGDLS and CDR2 YYNGEE. CDR3 region: CASSAGVSTEAFF. The CDR3 DNA reads TGTGCCAGCAGCGCAGGGGTAAGCACTGAAGCTTTCTTT.

This clonotype was observed at least ten times. The chain is built from TRBV7-9 and TRBJ2-4, with D possibly called TRBD1 or TRBD2 (5 bases each). Germline V gives CDR1 SEHNR, CDR2 FQNEAQ (reference sequence). The CDR3 runs to 16 residues. Trimming stripped 2 bases from V and 7 bases from J, with 18 bases between. The CDR3 sequence: CASSLIPHGRENIQYF. The CDR3 DNA reads as TGTGCCAGCAGCTTAATTCCCCACGGCAGGGAGAACATTCAGTACTTC. The whole variable domain, remainder taken from reference TRBV7-9 and TRBJ2-4, is DTGVSQNPRHKITKRGQNVTFRCDPISEHNRLYWYRQTLGQGPEFLTYFQNEAQLEKSRLLSDRFSAERPKGSFSTLEIQRTEQGDSAMYLCASSLIPHGRENIQYFGAGTRLSVL.

This clonotype was picked up many times. The chain carries TRBV7-9 and TRBJ1-1; tentatively, D is TRBD1 (5 bases). The V and J ends lost 1 base and 1 base respectively, with 10 bases between them. From germline, CDR1 is SEHNR and CDR2 FQNEAQ (reference sequence). This CDR3 spans 15 amino acids. CDR3 in DNA: TGTGCCAGCAGCTTAGGGAACCAGGGGAACACTGAAGCTTTCTTT. Amino acid sequence: CASSLGNQGNTEAFF.

Many counts were recorded for this clonotype. The rearrangement links TRBV7-2 to TRBJ2-7, with 9 nucleotides matching TRBD1. CDR3 length: 14 amino acids. The germline V gene encodes CDR1 SGHTA and CDR2 FQGNSA. Unmatched junction bases numbered 6, after V lost 5 bases and J lost 4 bases. CDR3: CASSARQGVYEQYF. For the CDR3, the DNA is TGTGCCAGCAGCGCACGACAGGGGGTGTACGAGCAGTACTTC.

The rearrangement joins TRBV13 to TRBJ1-1; D perhaps matches TRBD1 (5 bases). V was pared by 5 bases and J by 8 bases, with 9 bases between. This CDR3 has 11 amino acids. Germline V lookup: CDR1 PRHDT, CDR2 FYEKMQ (reference sequence). CDR3: CASSPGGEAFF. The CDR3 DNA reads TGTGCCAGCAGCCCCGGGGGGGAAGCTTTCTTT.

This clonotype was seen many times. J is TRBJ1-6 and V is TRBV20-1; possibly TRBD1 for D (5 bases). The CDR3 has 15 residues. Germline V gene sequence: CDR1 DFQATT, CDR2 SNEGSKA (reference sequence). The germline V and J ends were trimmed by 3 bases and 2 bases, with 11 bases remaining between them. CDR3 residues: CSASGGTAYNSPLHF. In nucleotides, the CDR3 is TGCAGTGCTAGCGGGGGGACTGCCTATAATTCACCCCTCCACTTT.

This clonotype was observed at least ten times. The chain carries TRBV5-4 and TRBJ2-7; 12 nucleotides match TRBD2. CDR3 size: 16 residues. Germline CDR1 SGHNT, CDR2 YYREEE (reference sequence). V lost 4 bases and J lost 5; bases outside the gene matches: 10. The CDR3 DNA is TGTGCCAGCAGCATTAAACTAGCGGGAGGAATAGACGAGCAGTACTTC. Translating it yields CASSIKLAGGIDEQYF.

V gene TRBV18 combines with J gene TRBJ1-1; D remains ambiguous. The CDR3 loop spans 14 amino acids. Germline V gene lookup returns CDR1 KGHSH and CDR2 LQKENI. V shed 3 bases and J shed 1 base, with 9 bases lying between them. In DNA form, the CDR3 reads TGTGCCAGCTCACCCATTCAGGCGAACACTGAAGCTTTCTTT. Residues: CASSPIQANTEAFF.

The table lists this clonotype with many counts. J is TRBJ2-6 and V is TRBV20-1; 8 positions agree with TRBD2. The CDR3 spans 17 residues. Germline assignment: CDR1 DFQATT and CDR2 SNEGSKA (reference sequence). The V segment lost 1 base and the J segment 0 bases; nucleotides outside the gene matches: 5. The CDR3, as DNA: TGCAGTGCTAGAGTTAGCGGGACTGTCTCTGGGGCCAACGTCCTGACTTTC. Protein sequence: CSARVSGTVSGANVLTF.

This clonotype has only a few counts. The CDR3 is CATSGFEDTQYF. The DNA for the CDR3 is TGTGCCACCAGTGGATTCGAGGATACGCAGTATTTT. The chain has TRBV24-1 and TRBJ2-3; D is uncertain. CDR1 and CDR2 (germline): KGHDR, SFDVKD. The length of the CDR3 is 12 residues. V lost 5 bases and J 6 bases, leaving 8 bases between the germline ends.

This clonotype was detected ten times or more. This chain connects TRBV5-1 to TRBJ2-3; D unclear. This CDR3 is 12 amino acids long. Trimming removed 5 bases at V and 2 bases at J, with 6 bases between. Looked up from germline, CDR1 is SGHRS and CDR2 is YFSETQ. The CDR3, as DNA: TGCGCCAGCAGGACAAACACAGATACGCAGTATTTT. Protein: CASRTNTDTQYF.

This clonotype occurred many times. The rearrangement links TRBV29-1 to TRBJ2-7, with 14 bases identical to TRBD2. The V and J ends lost 6 bases and 4 bases, in that order; junction bases with no gene match: 2. The CDR3 contains 13 residues. Looked up from germline, CDR1 is SQVTM and CDR2 is ANQGSEA. Written as DNA, the CDR3 is TGCAGCGTCCGGACTAGCGGGAGGTACGAGCAGTACTTC. This codes for CSVRTSGRYEQYF.